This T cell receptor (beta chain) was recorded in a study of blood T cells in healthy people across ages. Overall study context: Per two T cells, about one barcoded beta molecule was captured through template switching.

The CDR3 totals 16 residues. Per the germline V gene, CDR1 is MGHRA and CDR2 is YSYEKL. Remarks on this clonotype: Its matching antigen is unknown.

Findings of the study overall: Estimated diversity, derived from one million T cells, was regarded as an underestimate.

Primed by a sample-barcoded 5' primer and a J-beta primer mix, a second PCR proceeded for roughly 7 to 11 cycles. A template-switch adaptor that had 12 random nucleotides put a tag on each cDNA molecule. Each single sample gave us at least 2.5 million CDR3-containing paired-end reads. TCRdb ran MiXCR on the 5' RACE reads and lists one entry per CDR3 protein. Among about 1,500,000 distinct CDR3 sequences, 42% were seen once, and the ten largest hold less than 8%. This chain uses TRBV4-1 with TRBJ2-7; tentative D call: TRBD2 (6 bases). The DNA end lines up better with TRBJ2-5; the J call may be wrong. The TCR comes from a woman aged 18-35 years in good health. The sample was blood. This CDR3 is CASSQPKEGLGETQYF. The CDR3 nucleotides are TGCGCCAGCAGCCAGCCCAAGGAGGGCCTGGGGGAGACCCAGTACTTC.